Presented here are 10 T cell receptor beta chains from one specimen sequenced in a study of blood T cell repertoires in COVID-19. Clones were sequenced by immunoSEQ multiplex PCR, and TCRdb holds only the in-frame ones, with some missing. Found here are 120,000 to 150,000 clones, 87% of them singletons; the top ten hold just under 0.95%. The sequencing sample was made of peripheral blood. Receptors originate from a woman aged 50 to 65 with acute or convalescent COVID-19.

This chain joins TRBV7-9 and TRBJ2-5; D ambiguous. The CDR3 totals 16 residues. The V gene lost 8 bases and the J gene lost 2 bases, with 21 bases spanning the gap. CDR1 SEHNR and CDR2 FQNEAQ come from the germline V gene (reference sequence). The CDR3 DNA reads TGTGCCAGCCCTGCCGACTCGGCGCCGCTGCAAGAGACCCAGTACTTC. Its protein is CASPADSAPLQETQYF. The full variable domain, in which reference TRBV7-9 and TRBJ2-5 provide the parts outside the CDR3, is DTGVSQNPRHKITKRGQNVTFRCDPISEHNRLYWYRQTLGQGPEFLTYFQNEAQLEKSRLLSDRFSAERPKGSFSTLEIQRTEQGDSAMYLCASPADSAPLQETQYFGPGTRLLVL.

DNA for the CDR3: TGTGCCAGCAGTTTAGTTAGCACCGGGGAGCTGTTTTTT. Protein: CASSLVSTGELFF. V gene TRBV12-3 or TRBV12-4 combines with J gene TRBJ2-2, with D uncertain. The length of the CDR3 is 13 residues. V lost 1 base and J lost 4, with 4 bases in between.

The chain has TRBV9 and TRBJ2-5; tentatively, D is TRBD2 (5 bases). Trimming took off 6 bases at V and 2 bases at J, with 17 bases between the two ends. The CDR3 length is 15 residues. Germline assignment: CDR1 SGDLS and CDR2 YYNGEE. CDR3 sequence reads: CASILTTDSQETQYF. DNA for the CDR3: TGTGCCAGCATCCTAACGACGGACTCGCAAGAGACCCAGTACTTC.

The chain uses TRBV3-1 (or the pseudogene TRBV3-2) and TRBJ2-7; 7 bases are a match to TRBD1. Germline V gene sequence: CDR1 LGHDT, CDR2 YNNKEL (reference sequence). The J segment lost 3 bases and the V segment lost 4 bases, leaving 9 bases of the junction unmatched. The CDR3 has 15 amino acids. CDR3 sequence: CASSLLRDSSYEQYF. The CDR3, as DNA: TGTGCCAGCAGCCTCCTCCGGGACAGTAGCTACGAGCAGTACTTC.

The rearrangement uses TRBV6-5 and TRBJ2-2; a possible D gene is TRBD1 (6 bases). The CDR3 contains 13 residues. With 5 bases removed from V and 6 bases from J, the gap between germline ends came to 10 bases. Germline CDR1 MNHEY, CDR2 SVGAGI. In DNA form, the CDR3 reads TGTGCCAGCAGTCCTACAGGGCCCGGGGAGCTGTTTTTT. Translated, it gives CASSPTGPGELFF.

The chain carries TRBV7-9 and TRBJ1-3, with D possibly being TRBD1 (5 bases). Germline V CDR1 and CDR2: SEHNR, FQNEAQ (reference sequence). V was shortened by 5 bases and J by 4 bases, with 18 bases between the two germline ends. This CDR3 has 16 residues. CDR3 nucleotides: TGTGCCAGCAGCCAGGGACTCACCTACGTCGGAAACACCATATATTTT. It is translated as CASSQGLTYVGNTIYF. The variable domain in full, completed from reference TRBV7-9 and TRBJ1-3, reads DTGVSQNPRHKITKRGQNVTFRCDPISEHNRLYWYRQTLGQGPEFLTYFQNEAQLEKSRLLSDRFSAERPKGSFSTLEIQRTEQGDSAMYLCASSQGLTYVGNTIYFGEGSWLTVV.

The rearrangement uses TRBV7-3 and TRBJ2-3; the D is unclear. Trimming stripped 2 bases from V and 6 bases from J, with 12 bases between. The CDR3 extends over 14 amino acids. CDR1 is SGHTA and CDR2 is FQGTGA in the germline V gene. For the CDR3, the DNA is TGTGCCAGCAGCTTATGGCCTGCCCCGGATACGCAGTATTTT. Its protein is CASSLWPAPDTQYF.

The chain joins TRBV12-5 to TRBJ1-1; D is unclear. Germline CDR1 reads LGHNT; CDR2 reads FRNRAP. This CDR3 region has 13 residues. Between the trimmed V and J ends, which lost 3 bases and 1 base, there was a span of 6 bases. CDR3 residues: CASGFGGNTEAFF. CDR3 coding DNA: TGTGCTAGTGGTTTTGGAGGGAACACTGAAGCTTTCTTT.

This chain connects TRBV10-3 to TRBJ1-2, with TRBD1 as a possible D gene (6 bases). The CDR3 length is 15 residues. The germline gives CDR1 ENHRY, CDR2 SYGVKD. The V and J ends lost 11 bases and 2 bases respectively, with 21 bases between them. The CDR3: CASGGGRGINYGYTF. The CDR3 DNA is TGTGCCTCCGGCGGAGGCAGGGGCATCAACTATGGCTACACCTTC.

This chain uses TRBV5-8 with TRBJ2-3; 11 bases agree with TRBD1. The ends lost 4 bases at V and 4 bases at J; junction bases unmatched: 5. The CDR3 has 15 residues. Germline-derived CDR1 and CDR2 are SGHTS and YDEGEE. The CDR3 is CASSPRTGGADTQYF. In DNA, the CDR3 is TGTGCCAGCAGCCCACGGACAGGGGGCGCAGATACGCAGTATTTT. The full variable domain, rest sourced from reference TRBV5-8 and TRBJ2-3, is EAGVTQSPTHLIKTRGQQATLRCSPISGHTSVYWYQQALGLGLQFLLWYDEGEERNRGNFPPRFSGRQFPNYSSELNVNALELEDSALYLCASSPRTGGADTQYFGPGTRLTVL.